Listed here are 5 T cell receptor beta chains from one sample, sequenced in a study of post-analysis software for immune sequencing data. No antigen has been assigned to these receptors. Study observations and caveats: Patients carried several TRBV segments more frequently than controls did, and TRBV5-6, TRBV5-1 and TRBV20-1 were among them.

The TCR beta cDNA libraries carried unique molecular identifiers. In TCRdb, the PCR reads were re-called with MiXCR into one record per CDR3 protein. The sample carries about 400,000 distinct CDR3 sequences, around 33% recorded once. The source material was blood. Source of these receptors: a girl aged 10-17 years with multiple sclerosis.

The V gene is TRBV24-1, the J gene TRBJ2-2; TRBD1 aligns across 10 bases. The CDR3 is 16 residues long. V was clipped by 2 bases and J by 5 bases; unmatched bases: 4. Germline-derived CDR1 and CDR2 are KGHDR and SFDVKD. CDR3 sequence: CATSDSPGQGTGELFF. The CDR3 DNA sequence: TGTGCCACCAGTGATTCCCCGGGACAGGGGACCGGGGAGCTGTTTTTT.

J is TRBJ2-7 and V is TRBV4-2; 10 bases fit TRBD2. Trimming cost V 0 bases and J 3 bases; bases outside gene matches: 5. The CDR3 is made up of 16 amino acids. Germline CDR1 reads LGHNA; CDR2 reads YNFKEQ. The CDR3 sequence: CASSQDFTSGDYEQYF. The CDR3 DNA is TGTGCCAGCAGCCAAGATTTCACTAGCGGGGACTACGAGCAGTACTTC.

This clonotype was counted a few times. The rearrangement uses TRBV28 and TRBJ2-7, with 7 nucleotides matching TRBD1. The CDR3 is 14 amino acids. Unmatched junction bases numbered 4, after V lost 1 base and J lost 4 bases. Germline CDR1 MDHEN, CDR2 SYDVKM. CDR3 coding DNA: TGTGCCAGCAGTTTATTGGGACAGTTTTACGAGCAGTACTTC. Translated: CASSLLGQFYEQYF.

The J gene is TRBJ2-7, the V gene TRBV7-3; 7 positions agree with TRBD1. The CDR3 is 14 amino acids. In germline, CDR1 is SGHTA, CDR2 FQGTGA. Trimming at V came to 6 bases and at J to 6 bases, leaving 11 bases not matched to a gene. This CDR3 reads CASSRDRGSAEQYF. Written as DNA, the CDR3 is TGTGCCAGCAGTCGGGACAGAGGTTCAGCCGAGCAGTACTTC.

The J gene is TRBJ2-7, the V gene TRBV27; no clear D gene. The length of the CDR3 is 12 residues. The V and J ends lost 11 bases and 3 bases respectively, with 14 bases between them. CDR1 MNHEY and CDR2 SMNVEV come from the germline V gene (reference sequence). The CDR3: CAHGLLIYEQYF. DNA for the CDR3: TGTGCCCACGGGTTACTCATCTACGAGCAGTACTTC.